Shown below are 24 T cell receptor beta chains from a single sample sequenced in a study of cytomegalovirus exposure and HLA in healthy donors. A multiplex PCR was run with 60 Vbeta primers and 13 Jbeta primers. Libraries were prepared by immunoSEQ multiplex PCR; TCRdb keeps only in-frame clonotypes and omits some of them. The sample yields roughly 140,000 clones, over 60% seen once. Material for sequencing was PBMCs. These receptor sequences come from a woman aged 30 to 39 in good health and CMV-seropositive.

The CDR3 spells CASSLVPDRGNTEAFF. The CDR3 region has the DNA TGCGCCAGCAGCTTGGTACCAGACAGGGGGAACACTGAAGCTTTCTTT. V is TRBV5-1 and J is TRBJ1-1; TRBD1 aligns across 8 bases. From germline, CDR1 is SGHRS and CDR2 YFSETQ. Losses at the gene ends were 0 bases for V and 1 base for J; bases not matched to a gene: 5. The CDR3 sequence is 16 residues long. Full variable domain (missing parts from reference TRBV5-1 and TRBJ1-1): KAGVTQTPRYLIKTRGQQVTLSCSPISGHRSVSWYQQTPGQGLQFLFEYFSETQRNKGNFPGRFSGRQFSNSRSEMNVSTLELGDSALYLCASSLVPDRGNTEAFFGQGTRLTVV.

This clone was detected only a few times. The genes are TRBV27 and TRBJ1-4; the D gene is possibly TRBD1 (6 bases). This CDR3 contains 13 residues. CDR1 and CDR2 from the germline V gene are MNHEY and SMNVEV (reference sequence). V lost 5 bases and J lost 5, with 9 bases in between. The CDR3 reads CASSRQGNEKLFF. The DNA of the CDR3 is TGTGCCAGCAGTCGCCAGGGGAATGAAAAACTGTTTTTT. Supplemented by reference TRBV27 and TRBJ1-4, the full variable domain reads EAQVTQNPRYLITVTGKKLTVTCSQNMNHEYMSWYRQDPGLGLRQIYYSMNVEVTDKGDVPEGYKVSRKEKRNFPLILESPSPNQTSLYFCASSRQGNEKLFFGSGTQLSVL.

The chain uses TRBV5-1 and TRBJ1-4; 8 nucleotides line up with TRBD1. CDR3 length: 14 residues. Germline trimming cut 3 bases from V and 4 bases from J; bases unmatched to any gene: 2. Germline V lookup: CDR1 SGHRS, CDR2 YFSETQ. CDR3 residues: CASSWTGNNEKLFF. CDR3 nucleotides: TGCGCCAGCAGCTGGACAGGGAATAATGAAAAACTGTTTTTT.

This clone showed up just once. This sequence joins TRBV6-5 and TRBJ2-7; D is undetermined. This CDR3 contains 16 residues. V dropped 3 bases and J dropped 5 bases, with 20 bases sitting between them. The germline V gene encodes CDR1 MNHEY and CDR2 SVGAGI. DNA of the CDR3: TGTGCCAGCAGTTATACCGCGGCTAGAGGTTTCAACGAGCAGTACTTC. Translated: CASSYTAARGFNEQYF.

This chain uses TRBV6-5 with TRBJ2-3, with D hard to call. CDR3 length equals 13 residues. The V and J ends lost 4 bases and 5 bases respectively, with 10 bases between them. The germline V gene has CDR1 MNHEY and CDR2 SVGAGI. CDR3 sequence: CASSFSSGDTQYF. CDR3 bases: TGTGCCAGCAGTTTTAGTTCCGGAGATACGCAGTATTTT.

As DNA, the CDR3 is TGTGCCACCGGGGGAGGTAAGACAGGGGAAAATAGCAATCAGCCCCAGCATTTT. This encodes CATGGGKTGENSNQPQHF. The chain links TRBV2 to TRBJ1-5; 8 nucleotides line up with TRBD1. V lost 10 bases, J lost 0 bases, and 17 bases stayed unmatched. Germline CDR1 reads SNHLY; CDR2 reads FYNNEI. This CDR3 is 18 amino acids long.

This clone has just a few counts. The chain uses TRBV27 and TRBJ1-3; a possible D gene is TRBD1 (5 bases). The germline V gene has CDR1 MNHEY and CDR2 SMNVEV (reference sequence). CDR3 length equals 14 residues. V was cut by 5 bases and J by 3 bases, with 11 bases left in between. As DNA, the CDR3 is TGTGCCAGCAGTCCTAGGGGTGGTGGAAACACCATATATTTT. Translated: CASSPRGGGNTIYF.

This chain uses TRBV5-1 with TRBJ2-1; 12 bases are a match to TRBD2. The V segment lost 3 bases and the J segment 7 bases; nucleotides outside the gene matches: 5. The CDR3 loop spans 15 amino acids. Germline V gene sequence: CDR1 SGHRS, CDR2 YFSETQ. CDR3 loop: CASSWLAGGENEQFF. For the CDR3, the DNA is TGCGCCAGCAGCTGGCTAGCGGGGGGGGAAAATGAGCAGTTCTTC.

This clone was seen a few times. The chain is built from TRBV4-1 and TRBJ1-1; D is unclear. V was cut by 4 bases and J by 6 bases, with 15 bases left in between. Germline V lookup: CDR1 MGHRA, CDR2 YSYEKL. This CDR3 has 14 amino acids. The CDR3 sequence: CASSRGSWAPEAFF. The CDR3 DNA reads as TGCGCCAGCAGCCGCGGGTCCTGGGCTCCTGAAGCTTTCTTT.

This chain joins TRBV4-1 and TRBJ2-5; 14 bases match TRBD2. J was trimmed by 2 bases and V by 0 bases; bases with no gene match: 2. In germline, CDR1 is MGHRA, CDR2 YSYEKL. CDR3 size: 17 residues. The CDR3 here is CASSQDRLAGGQETQYF. The CDR3, as DNA: TGCGCCAGCAGCCAAGATCGACTAGCGGGGGGGCAAGAGACCCAGTACTTC.

This clone was counted between two and nine times. The chain recombines TRBV29-1 with TRBJ2-7; 7 nucleotides match TRBD2. V lost 5 bases and J lost 0; bases outside the gene matches: 1. The CDR3 has 12 residues. Germline CDR1 is SQVTM and CDR2 is ANQGSEA. The CDR3 spells CSVIAGSYEQYF. The CDR3 DNA reads TGCAGCGTTATAGCGGGCTCCTACGAGCAGTACTTC.

V gene TRBV2 combines with J gene TRBJ2-1; possibly TRBD1 for D (6 bases). V was pared by 6 bases and J by 6 bases, with 18 bases between. Germline CDR1 is SNHLY and CDR2 is FYNNEI. The CDR3 covers 15 residues. The DNA of the CDR3 is TGTGCCAGCAGGGATGGAGGACTGGGGGCCAATGAGCAGTTCTTC. This sequence encodes CASRDGGLGANEQFF.

Details on this clone: The CDR3 ends on some other residue instead of the conserved phenylalanine or tryptophan, so this is likely a read error. The limits of the CDR3 on the DNA are not certain, so only TCRdb's listed CDR3 is given. The chain links TRBV2 to TRBJ1-2; TRBD1 was called by the table and not checked on the DNA. Ends included, the CDR3 has 11 residues. Germline CDR1 reads SNHLY; CDR2 reads FYNNEI. The CDR3 protein is CASRTGGAGKL.

This clone was seen just once. J is TRBJ2-7 and V is TRBV7-9; D perhaps matches TRBD1 (7 bases). Trimming removed 5 bases at V and 0 bases at J, with 14 bases between. CDR1 and CDR2 (germline): SEHNR, FQNEAQ (reference sequence). The CDR3 spans 15 residues. Written as DNA, the CDR3 is TGTGCCAGCAGCCTGCGGGGACAGAGCTCCTACGAGCAGTACTTC. This gives the protein CASSLRGQSSYEQYF.

This CDR3 reads CASSLYAAARNEQYF. CDR3 sequence (DNA): TGCGCCAGCAGCTTGTATGCGGCGGCTCGGAACGAGCAGTACTTC. The rearrangement uses TRBV5-1 and TRBJ2-7; no definite D call. The germline CDR1 and CDR2 sequences are SGHRS and YFSETQ. Between the trimmed V and J ends, which lost 1 base and 5 bases, there was a span of 16 bases. The CDR3 covers 15 residues.

The rearrangement joins TRBV5-6 to TRBJ1-2; D possibly corresponds to TRBD1 (5 bases). The germline V gene has CDR1 SGHDT and CDR2 YYEEEE. Trimming cost V 0 bases and J 4 bases, with 10 bases left between them. This CDR3 is 14 amino acids long. The CDR3: CASSLAQATYGYTF. Written as DNA, the CDR3 is TGTGCCAGCAGCTTGGCACAGGCTACCTATGGCTACACCTTC.

The sample holds a few counts of this clone. This chain links TRBV5-1 with TRBJ1-1; TRBD1 aligns across 7 bases. CDR3 length equals 15 residues. Germline V gene lookup returns CDR1 SGHRS and CDR2 YFSETQ. With V trimmed by 0 bases and J by 4 bases, 6 bases remained unmatched. CDR3 nucleotides: TGCGCCAGCAGCTTGGGAAGGGGGCAGAGCACTGAAGCTTTCTTT. This codes for CASSLGRGQSTEAFF.

The V and J genes are TRBV25-1 and TRBJ2-2, with 7 bases that match TRBD2. The CDR3 extends over 14 amino acids. Trimming cost V 6 bases and J 3 bases; bases outside gene matches: 4. From germline, CDR1 is MGHDK and CDR2 SYGVNS. This CDR3 reads CASRARGDTGELFF. DNA of the CDR3: TGTGCCAGCAGAGCCCGGGGGGACACCGGGGAGCTGTTTTTT.

The chain recombines TRBV5-6 with TRBJ1-3; D gene unclear. Trimming left V 4 bases short and J 3 bases short, with 14 bases between. The CDR3 contains 15 residues. Germline V gene lookup returns CDR1 SGHDT and CDR2 YYEEEE. CDR3 region: CASSVGSLLGNTIYF. CDR3 nucleotide sequence: TGTGCCAGCAGCGTAGGGAGCCTGCTTGGAAACACCATATATTTT. Full variable domain (rest looked up from reference TRBV5-6 and TRBJ1-3): DAGVTQSPTHLIKTRGQQVTLRCSPKSGHDTVSWYQQALGQGPQFIFQYYEEEERQRGNFPDRFSGHQFPNYSSELNVNALLLGDSALYLCASSVGSLLGNTIYFGEGSWLTVV.

The rearrangement links TRBV28 to TRBJ2-3; D perhaps matches TRBD1 (5 bases). V gave up 4 bases and J gave up 1 base, with 15 bases separating them. Germline CDR1 reads MDHEN; CDR2 reads SYDVKM. The CDR3 extends over 16 amino acids. CDR3 in amino acids: CASSSRQGWGTDTQYF. CDR3 DNA: TGTGCCAGCAGTTCTCGGCAGGGTTGGGGCACAGATACGCAGTATTTT.

The chain carries TRBV28 and TRBJ2-5, with D possibly being TRBD2 (7 bases). V was shortened by 6 bases and J by 3 bases, with 14 bases between the two germline ends. Germline CDR1 and CDR2: MDHEN and SYDVKM. The CDR3 has 14 residues. The CDR3, as DNA: TGTGCCAGCAGCCGGGGGGACACCGAAGAGACCCAGTACTTC. Translated, it gives CASSRGDTEETQYF. Based on the CDR3 plus reference TRBV28 and TRBJ2-5, the full variable domain is DVKVTQSSRYLVKRTGEKVFLECVQDMDHENMFWYRQDPGLGLRLIYFSYDVKMKEKGDIPEGYSVSREKKERFSLILESASTNQTSMYLCASSRGDTEETQYFGPGTRLLVL.

The CDR3 reads CSVLTGTTEAFF. The CDR3 coding sequence is TGCAGCGTTCTCACAGGGACCACTGAAGCTTTCTTT. The chain recombines TRBV29-1 with TRBJ1-1, with D maybe TRBD1 (6 bases). There are 12 residues in the CDR3. Trimming shortened V by 5 bases and J by 4 bases, and 11 bases separated the two germline ends. Germline CDR1 reads SQVTM; CDR2 reads ANQGSEA.

The V call is TRBV7-9, the J call TRBJ2-5, with D perhaps matching TRBD2 (5 bases). The CDR3 covers 14 residues. The V gene lost 4 bases and the J gene lost 1 base, with 10 bases spanning the gap. Germline V lookup: CDR1 SEHNR, CDR2 FQNEAQ (reference sequence). CDR3 region: CASSYVRGQETQYF. DNA for the CDR3: TGTGCCAGCAGCTATGTCCGGGGCCAAGAGACCCAGTACTTC.

As concerns this clone: Other DNA sequences in the same sample also yield this CDR3. This chain links TRBV30 with TRBJ1-6; no clear D. Germline assignment: CDR1 GTSNPN and CDR2 SVGIG (reference sequence). The CDR3 is 13 amino acids. Trimming removed 4 bases at V and 6 bases at J, with 10 bases between. CDR3 residues: CAWTGSRNSPLHF. The DNA of the CDR3 is TGTGCCTGGACTGGGAGCCGTAATTCACCCCTCCACTTT.